The 18 T cell receptor beta chains reported below all come from one sample, sequenced in a study of blood T cell repertoires in COVID-19. The repertoire was sequenced with immunoSEQ multiplex PCR; TCRdb's copy has only in-frame clones and lacks some. The table includes 150,000 to 200,000 clones, about 90% detected once. Sequencing was performed on peripheral blood. These receptors all come from a man younger than 40 with COVID-19, enrolled during active disease.

The rearrangement links TRBV7-9 to TRBJ1-5; TRBD1 is a possible D gene (6 bases). Germline assignment: CDR1 SEHNR and CDR2 FQNEAQ (reference sequence). The V end was cut by 5 bases, the J end by 4 bases, with 15 bases between. The CDR3 is 15 amino acids. The CDR3 reads CASSQDRQVNQPQHF. The CDR3 DNA sequence: TGTGCCAGCAGCCAGGATAGACAGGTAAATCAGCCCCAGCATTTT.

The V and J genes are TRBV7-9 and TRBJ2-1; 8 bases fit TRBD2. The CDR3 length is 13 residues. V lost 3 bases, J lost 9 bases, and 4 bases stayed unmatched. The germline V gene encodes CDR1 SEHNR and CDR2 FQNEAQ (reference sequence). For the CDR3, the DNA is TGTGCCAGCAGCTTTTCCCGGGAGGGTGAGCAGTTCTTC. This translates into CASSFSREGEQFF.

The chain has TRBV28 and TRBJ1-1; a possible D gene is TRBD1 (6 bases). The CDR3 contains 15 residues. V was clipped by 7 bases and J by 1 base, with 16 bases between them. Germline loops: CDR1 MDHEN, CDR2 SYDVKM. The CDR3 here is CASTPSGGWNTEAFF. CDR3 bases: TGTGCCAGCACCCCAAGTGGGGGCTGGAACACTGAAGCTTTCTTT. Filled out from reference TRBV28 and TRBJ1-1, the complete variable domain reads DVKVTQSSRYLVKRTGEKVFLECVQDMDHENMFWYRQDPGLGLRLIYFSYDVKMKEKGDIPEGYSVSREKKERFSLILESASTNQTSMYLCASTPSGGWNTEAFFGQGTRLTVV.

This rearrangement joins TRBV19 to TRBJ1-1; maybe TRBD1 (5 bases). The CDR3 totals 16 residues. Trimming removed 3 bases at V and 5 bases at J, with 19 bases between. The germline gives CDR1 LNHDA, CDR2 SQIVND (reference sequence). The CDR3 DNA reads as TGTGCCAGTAGTATTGGTTCGGGACTAAGAGGGACTGAAGCTTTCTTT. Its translation is CASSIGSGLRGTEAFF.

V usage is TRBV19 and J usage is TRBJ2-3; 8 positions agree with TRBD2. The CDR3 runs 15 residues. V trimming: 3 bases; J trimming: 3 bases; junction bases outside the gene matches: 5. Germline CDR1 is LNHDA and CDR2 is SQIVND (reference sequence). CDR3 DNA sequence: TGTGCCAGTAGTATTACGGGGGGGCTTACAGATACGCAGTATTTT. Residues: CASSITGGLTDTQYF.

V usage is TRBV2 and J usage is TRBJ1-3, with D possibly matching TRBD1 (5 bases). Between the trimmed V and J ends, which lost 6 bases and 0 bases, there was a span of 15 bases. Germline V gives CDR1 SNHLY, CDR2 FYNNEI. The CDR3 is made up of 16 amino acids. The CDR3 reads CASRWGGKLSGNTIYF. CDR3 sequence (DNA): TGTGCCAGCAGGTGGGGGGGGAAACTCTCTGGAAACACCATATATTTT.

CDR3 amino acids: CASSQVRFGVSGRAGYEQYF. CDR3 DNA sequence: TGCGCCAGCAGCCAAGTTCGCTTCGGGGTTAGCGGGAGGGCCGGCTACGAGCAGTACTTC. The V call is TRBV4-3, the J call TRBJ2-7; TRBD2 matches at 11 bases. The CDR3 totals 20 residues. Germline assignment: CDR1 LGHNA and CDR2 YSLEER. Trimming at V came to 1 base and at J to 3 bases, leaving 17 bases not matched to a gene.

The sample holds a few counts of this clone. The CDR3 DNA reads as TGTGCCAGTAGTATGACAGGGAACACTGAAGCTTTCTTT. This gives the protein CASSMTGNTEAFF. The chain links TRBV19 to TRBJ1-1; the D gene is possibly TRBD1 (6 bases). The CDR3 totals 13 residues. With 3 bases removed from V and 1 base from J, the gap between germline ends came to 6 bases. Germline assignment: CDR1 LNHDA and CDR2 SQIVND (reference sequence).

The J gene is TRBJ2-7, the V gene TRBV7-3, with a tentative D call TRBD1 (6 bases). Per the germline V gene, CDR1 is SGHTA and CDR2 is FQGTGA. Deletions cut 6 bases from V and 1 base from J, with 16 bases between. This CDR3 contains 15 residues. The CDR3 loop is CASRSRGQWSYEQYF. As DNA, the CDR3 is TGTGCCAGCAGGTCAAGGGGACAATGGTCCTACGAGCAGTACTTC.

The chain recombines TRBV7-2 with TRBJ1-1; TRBD1 agrees at 8 bases. The length of the CDR3 is 14 residues. V shed 4 bases and J 4 bases; nucleotides not matched to a gene: 5. Germline CDR1 and CDR2: SGHTA and FQGNSA. CDR3 DNA sequence: TGTGCCAGCAGCTCCACAGGGGGTGGCACTGAAGCTTTCTTT. It translates to CASSSTGGGTEAFF.

This sequence joins TRBV3-1 (or the pseudogene TRBV3-2) and TRBJ2-7; D might be TRBD1 (7 bases). Trimming took off 1 base at V and 1 base at J, with 11 bases between the two ends. Germline lookup yields CDR1 LGHDT and CDR2 YNNKEL (reference sequence). CDR3 size: 15 residues. CDR3 sequence: CASSQGTGLSYEQYF. The CDR3 nucleotides read TGTGCCAGCAGCCAAGGGACAGGACTATCCTACGAGCAGTACTTC.

The CDR3 region is CASSRGLYNEQFF. CDR3 nucleotides: TGTGCCAGCAGCCGTGGACTTTACAATGAGCAGTTCTTC. This chain joins TRBV11-3 and TRBJ2-1, with D possibly being TRBD2 (5 bases). V dropped 5 bases and J dropped 4 bases, with 9 bases sitting between them. CDR1 is SGHNT, CDR2 YENEEA, per germline. CDR3 size: 13 residues.

This clone has only one observation. The chain combines TRBV2 with TRBJ2-7; 9 nucleotides line up with TRBD1. The germline V gene encodes CDR1 SNHLY and CDR2 FYNNEI. The CDR3 has 14 residues. Germline trimming cut 7 bases from V and 0 bases from J; bases unmatched to any gene: 4. This CDR3 is CASTMTGGSYEQYF. CDR3 bases: TGTGCCAGCACCATGACAGGGGGCTCCTACGAGCAGTACTTC.

The chain carries TRBV5-1 and TRBJ2-7; D is possibly TRBD1 (5 bases). CDR3 length equals 14 residues. Germline CDR1 SGHRS, CDR2 YFSETQ. Trimming removed 0 bases at V and 4 bases at J, with 11 bases between. The CDR3 DNA is TGCGCCAGCAGCTTGGGGCAGGGAAGTTACGAGCAGTACTTC. Amino acid sequence: CASSLGQGSYEQYF.

The chain carries TRBV27 and TRBJ2-7, with D maybe TRBD1 (5 bases). This CDR3 has 14 amino acids. V shed 2 bases and J shed 3 bases, with 11 bases lying between them. The germline CDR1 and CDR2 sequences are MNHEY and SMNVEV (reference sequence). This CDR3 is CASSLGHPGYEQYF. The CDR3 DNA sequence: TGTGCCAGCAGTTTAGGACACCCCGGCTACGAGCAGTACTTC.

V usage is TRBV4-3 and J usage is TRBJ2-1, with 7 bases lining up with TRBD2. CDR1 and CDR2 from the germline V gene are LGHNA and YSLEER. V lost 2 bases to trimming and J lost 10 bases; unmatched junction nucleotides: 29. This CDR3 has 21 residues. The CDR3 here is CASSQQEVFGGSSTVRGEQFF. The DNA for the CDR3 is TGCGCCAGCAGCCAACAAGAAGTTTTTGGCGGGAGTTCTACCGTGCGGGGCGAGCAGTTCTTC.

This clone is a singleton in its sample. The chain joins TRBV28 to TRBJ1-6; a possible D gene is TRBD1 (5 bases). With 7 bases removed from V and 4 bases from J, the gap between germline ends came to 14 bases. This CDR3 region has 15 residues. CDR1 and CDR2 from the germline V gene are MDHEN and SYDVKM. The DNA for the CDR3 is TGTGCCAGCACCCCGGGGGTCAGATATAATTCACCCCTCCACTTT. It yields the protein CASTPGVRYNSPLHF.

The V and J genes are TRBV19 and TRBJ2-3, with 11 bases identical to TRBD2. With V trimmed by 6 bases and J by 0 bases, 5 bases remained unmatched. This CDR3 is 16 amino acids long. Germline loops: CDR1 LNHDA, CDR2 SQIVND (reference sequence). CDR3 region: CASRGLAETSTDTQYF. DNA of the CDR3: TGTGCCAGTAGGGGACTAGCGGAGACAAGCACAGATACGCAGTATTTT.